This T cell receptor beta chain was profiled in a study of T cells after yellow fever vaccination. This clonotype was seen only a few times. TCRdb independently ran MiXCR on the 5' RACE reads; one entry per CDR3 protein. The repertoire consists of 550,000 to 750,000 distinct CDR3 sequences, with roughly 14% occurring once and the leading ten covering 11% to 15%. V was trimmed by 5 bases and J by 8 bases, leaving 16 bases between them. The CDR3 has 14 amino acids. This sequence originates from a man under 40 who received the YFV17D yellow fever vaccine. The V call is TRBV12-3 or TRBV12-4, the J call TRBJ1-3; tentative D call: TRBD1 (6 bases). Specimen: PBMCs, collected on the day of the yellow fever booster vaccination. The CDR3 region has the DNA TGTGCCAGCAGTAACCGAACAGGGAGGCACACCATATATTTT. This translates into CASSNRTGRHTIYF.